The sequence of this T cell receptor (beta chain) was determined in a study of cytomegalovirus exposure and HLA in healthy donors. Trimming cost V 0 bases and J 8 bases; bases outside gene matches: 9. This CDR3 is built from 17 residues. Germline V gives CDR1 GTSNPN, CDR2 SVGIG (reference sequence). This clone has only a few counts. Both 60 Vbeta primers and 13 Jbeta primers went into the PCR. The table came from immunoSEQ multiplex PCR; TCRdb's copy has only in-frame clones and leaves some out. The profile shows 90,000 to 110,000 clones, about four fifths of them singletons. Specimen: PBMCs. The sequence was collected from a man aged 25-45 years in good health and CMV-seronegative. The rearrangement links TRBV30 to TRBJ2-1; 14 bases agree with TRBD2. The CDR3 coding sequence is TGTGCCTGGAGTGTATTACGACTAGCGGGAGGGCCCTATGAGCAGTTCTTC. This sequence encodes CAWSVLRLAGGPYEQFF.